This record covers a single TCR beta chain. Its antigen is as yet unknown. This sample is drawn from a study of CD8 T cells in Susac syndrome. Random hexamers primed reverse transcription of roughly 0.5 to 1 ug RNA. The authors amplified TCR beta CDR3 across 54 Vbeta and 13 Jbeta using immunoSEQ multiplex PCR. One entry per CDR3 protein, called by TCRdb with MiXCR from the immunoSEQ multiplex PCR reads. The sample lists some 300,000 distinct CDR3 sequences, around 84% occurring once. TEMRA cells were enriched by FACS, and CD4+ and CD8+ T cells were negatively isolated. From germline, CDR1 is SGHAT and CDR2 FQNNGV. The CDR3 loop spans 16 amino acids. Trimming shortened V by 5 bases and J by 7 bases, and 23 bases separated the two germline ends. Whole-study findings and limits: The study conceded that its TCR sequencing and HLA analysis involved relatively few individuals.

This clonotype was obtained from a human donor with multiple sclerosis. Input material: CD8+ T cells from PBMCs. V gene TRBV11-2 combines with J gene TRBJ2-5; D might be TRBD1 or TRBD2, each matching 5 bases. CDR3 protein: CASSAHRWGKDGTQYF. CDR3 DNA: TGTGCCAGCAGCGCCCATCGGTGGGGGAAGGACGGGACCCAGTACTTC.